This TCR beta chain appears in the sequencing data of a study of Graves' ophthalmopathy and Graves' hyperthyroidism. This clonotype was observed many times. For repertoire sequencing, the TCR beta CDR3 regions were amplified from RNA transcripts. RT-PCR with HTBI primers came first, then second-round multiplex PCR. TCRdb reprocessed the multiplex PCR reads with MiXCR, giving one entry per CDR3 protein. The table records hundreds of thousands of distinct CDR3 sequences, roughly 20% of them present only once. The CDR3 runs to 16 residues. Germline values: CDR1 WSHSY, CDR2 SAAADI. J lost 3 bases, V lost 7 bases, and 10 bases had no gene match.

The sample was peripheral blood. This TCR derives from a woman between 18 and 29 years old with stable Graves' hyperthyroidism. V is TRBV10-2 and J is TRBJ2-5; 11 nucleotides agree with TRBD2. The CDR3 DNA sequence: TGCGCCAGCACTCCCGTTAGCGGGAGGGGCGAAGAGACCCAGTACTTC. Its protein is CASTPVSGRGEETQYF.